The entry below describes one T cell receptor beta chain. This clonotype was observed at least ten times. It lacks a known antigen. Base qualities are not recorded, but no much larger clone differs from it by a single base. This specimen belongs to a study of molecular identifiers for immune sequencing clone quantification listed by TCRdb under 2018. Background on the whole study: In a replicate experiment, RNA from roughly 21,000 or 96,000 naive CD8 T cells was split into five aliquots, four of which were sequenced. This methods study used CD8 T cells to benchmark TCR RNA copy counting and molecular-identifier clustering-based TCR repertoire sequencing (MIDCIRS).

Libraries of naive CD8 T cells were built from anywhere between roughly 18,000 and 1,000,000 sorted cells, with 10%, 30% or 50% of the purified RNA used. On a BD FACSAria II, naive CD8 T cells were FACS-sorted as CD8+CD4-CCR7+CD45RA+ and collected into RLT Plus buffer. To test detection sensitivity, Jurkat RNA equal to under 13 TCR copies was added to samples of roughly 17,000-1,100,000 naive CD8 T cells. Enrichment of CD8 T cells was done with RosetteSep CD8+ T Cell Enrichment Cocktail plus Ficoll-Paque, and ACK red cell lysis came afterward. Points the paper makes about the study in general: Spiked-in Jurkat TCR RNA equivalent to a single cell was reported to be detectable even among 980,000 or so naive CD8 T cells. Approximately 2.7 recovered TCR RNA copies per cell were obtained by modeling, versus about 10 by digital PCR, implying a capture efficiency of 25% to 30%. In CMV-specific effector cells, over 99% of molecules were held by clones above 20 RNA copies, whereas under 1% of molecules were held by such clones in naive cells. Highly expanded clone sizes could be underestimated if identical TCR molecules share a barcode. When barcode sub-clustering was not used, chimeric consensus sequences inflated TCR diversity, with chimeras reaching as high as 47%. Naive libraries contained spiked-in Jurkat TCR RNA (roughly 10 copies' worth), which is not part of the donor repertoire.

Receptor libraries were prepared by PCR. TCRdb names Illumina HiSeq 4000 as the instrument used. Bulk TCR libraries were generated as previously described, with the TCR primers listed in Table S5 used. The Qiagen AllPrep DNA/RNA kit was used to purify total RNA. Reads from multiple sequencing runs of the same library were pooled before analysis. In the paper's pipeline: Reads were retained only if their TCR constant sequence matched exactly, and those retained reads were trimmed to 150 nt and grouped according to their 12-nt molecular barcodes. Within each barcode group, reads were sub-clustered at a 15% Levenshtein threshold, and quality-weighted consensus sequences were built per RNA molecule. Non-functional sequences were removed, as were lower-count sequences one edit away from another. Based on fitting two negative binomial distributions, any barcode sub-cluster with under 20% of the maximum read count was discarded. TCRdb trimmed the raw reads at Q25, called clones with MiXCR and kept productive beta chains. CDR3 protein sequences are deduplicated, and each keeps its most common genes and DNA. TCRdb's processing, not the authors' own work, is the source of the V and J calls. This sample lists 250,000 to 350,000 distinct CDR3 sequences; about a fifth were detected once. The leading ten clones occupy approximately 0.84% of the sample.

Trimming takes 10 bases from V and 2 bases from J, and the germline ends sit 15 bases apart. From the cysteine up to the phenylalanine, the CDR3 has a length of 15 residues. Only the CDR3 portion is preserved as DNA: 45 bases, with reading frame beginning at the first base. The receptor comes from a human donor in good health. Some libraries in this study had Jurkat cell RNA spiked in. Sequenced: naive CD8+ T cells from blood, with Jurkat cell RNA spiked in. The cell subset or site label of this sample denotes: FACS-sorted CD8+CD4-CCR7+CD45RA+ naive T cells. Recombination joined TRBV12-3 or TRBV12-4 with TRBJ2-6; the D region possibly corresponds to TRBD1 (6 bases align). In nucleotide form, the sequence is TGTGCCAACGGACAGCCGACAACTGGGGCCAACGTCCTGACTTTC. This translates into CANGQPTTGANVLTF.